The sequence of this T cell receptor beta chain was determined in a study of Graves' ophthalmopathy and Graves' hyperthyroidism. Notes on the study in general: Ophthalmopathy progression was predicted by the model at just over 70% sensitivity and less than 80% specificity. Detection in blood was also observed for most expanded thyroid clonotypes above 0.001 frequency.

This clonotype appeared many times. The antigen remains undetermined. RNA transcripts were the template, and TCR beta CDR3 regions were amplified from them. Second-round multiplex PCR came after a first-round RT-PCR that employed HTBI primers. TCRdb reprocessed the multiplex PCR reads via MiXCR and lists one record per CDR3 protein. Of more than 300,000 distinct CDR3 sequences listed, approximately 15% were seen once; the top ten hold 5.5% to 8%. Patients were diagnosed from clinical symptoms, serum thyroxine, TRAb, thyroid ultrasound and orbital computed tomography. It was from roughly 10 ml of fresh peripheral blood that the PBMCs came. Germline loops: CDR1 LGHNT, CDR2 FRNRAP. Trimming stripped 0 bases from V and 0 bases from J, with 17 bases between. The CDR3 contains 18 residues.

The clonotype originates from a woman aged 18-29 years with stable Graves' hyperthyroidism. This sequence joins TRBV12-5 and TRBJ1-1, with D perhaps TRBD1 (5 bases). The source material was peripheral blood. CDR3 loop: CASGLVLEGTKLNTEAFF. The CDR3 coding sequence is TGTGCTAGTGGTTTGGTACTCGAGGGGACGAAGTTGAACACTGAAGCTTTCTTT.